The clone carrying this T cell receptor (beta chain) was picked up one time. As yet, its antigen is unknown. Using unique molecular identifiers, the investigators prepared the TCRbeta library. TCRdb re-derived calls from the PCR reads in MiXCR, one entry per CDR3 protein. The repertoire holds roughly 400,000 distinct CDR3 sequences, about 40% seen once, with 27% in the top ten. V shed 4 bases and J 9 bases; nucleotides not matched to a gene: 8. The germline gives CDR1 ENHRY, CDR2 SYGVKD. The CDR3 covers 14 residues. This entry belongs to a study of T-cell reconstitution after alpha-beta-depleted transplantation in children. The study, taken as a whole, reports: T cells produced anew were the main source of T-cell counts and diversity one year after transplant. By about two months after transplant, alpha-beta T cells reportedly arose from several hundred graft clones that had expanded.

This receptor was identified in a girl aged 2 to 9 with aplastic anemia, due to receive a stem cell transplant. The gene calls are TRBV10-3 and TRBJ2-1, with 8 bases fitting TRBD1. The sample here was PBMCs, taken before TCRalphabeta/CD19-depleted stem cell transplant. CDR3 sequence (DNA): TGTGCCATCAGTGGAACCAGGGGGCTGGGTGAGCAGTTCTTC. Encoded protein: CAISGTRGLGEQFF.